These 32 T cell receptor beta chains originate from one sample sequenced in a study of breast tumors, draining lymph nodes, adjacent tissues. TCRdb re-called the multiplex PCR reads with MiXCR, one entry per CDR3 protein. Of roughly 130,000 distinct CDR3 sequences in the sample, nearly 20% were seen once. Breast cancer patients provided tissue from their axillary draining lymph nodes. Sequencing input: axillary lymph node tissue. The source of these receptors is a female donor with breast cancer. Some clones in this sample may be carry-over from other donors' samples.

V and J are TRBV12-3 or TRBV12-4 and TRBJ2-5, with TRBD2 as a possible D gene (7 bases). V was shortened by 6 bases and J by 3 bases, with 17 bases between the two germline ends. CDR3 size: 15 residues. The CDR3 sequence is CASRERGGGKETQYF. The DNA of the CDR3 is TGTGCCAGCAGAGAGAGGGGGGGGGGAAAAGAGACCCAGTACTTC.

This clonotype has a count of ten or more. V is TRBV2 and J is TRBJ2-7, with D possibly TRBD2 on 6 matching bases. From germline, CDR1 is SNHLY and CDR2 FYNNEI. The CDR3 length is 13 residues. V dropped 6 bases and J dropped 0 bases, with 9 bases sitting between them. CDR3 sequence reads: CASRPGLSYEQYF. CDR3 in DNA: TGTGCCAGCAGGCCGGGACTCTCCTACGAGCAGTACTTC.

This clonotype was seen many times. The chain uses TRBV20-1 and TRBJ2-7; 9 bases agree with TRBD2. The CDR3 is 14 amino acids. Germline V gene lookup returns CDR1 DFQATT and CDR2 SNEGSKA (reference sequence). Trimming took 3 bases from V and 2 from J; bases not matched to a gene: 5. CDR3 nucleotides: TGCAGTGCTAGTAAGGTAGCGGGAGCCTACGAGCAGTACTTC. It encodes CSASKVAGAYEQYF.

To note about this clonotype: A much larger clone is a single base away; this may be a read error. The V call is TRBV19, the J call TRBJ2-7; D may be TRBD1 (5 bases). The germline CDR1 and CDR2 sequences are LNHDA and SQIVND (reference sequence). CDR3 length: 13 amino acids. The CDR3 reads CASRQGPSHEQYF. The CDR3 DNA sequence: TGTGCCAGTAGGCAGGGCCCCTCCCACGAGCAGTACTTC.

As regards this clonotype: Given a much more abundant clone one base away, this may be a read error. The gene calls are TRBV19 and TRBJ2-5; 8 bases are a match to TRBD2. The CDR3 totals 14 residues. CDR1 is LNHDA, CDR2 SQIVND, per germline (reference sequence). CDR3 in amino acids: CASRRGLDQETQHF. The CDR3 region has the DNA TGTGCCAGCCGCCGGGGACTAGATCAAGAGACCCAGCACTTC. The variable domain in full, with the rest retrieved from reference TRBV19 and TRBJ2-5, is DGGITQSPKYLFRKEGQNVTLSCEQNLNHDAMYWYRQDPGQGLRLIYYSQIVNDFQKGDIAEGYSVSREKKESFPLTVTSAQKNPTAFYLCASRRGLDQETQHFGPGTRLLVL.

Remarks on this clonotype: Just one base apart from a much larger clone, this may be a read error. The chain is built from TRBV6-5 and TRBJ1-2; no reliable D call. The CDR3 spans 15 residues. The germline V gene has CDR1 MNHEY and CDR2 SVGAGI. Written as DNA, the CDR3 is TGTGCCAGCGGTTACACCTTTCCCGGCAGCTATGGCTACACCTTC. Translation: CASGYTFPGSYGYTF.

About this clonotype itself: The junction does not match germline at one end; this may be a read error. The rearrangement links TRBV6-1 to TRBJ1-6; no firm D call. This CDR3 has 15 residues. CDR1 is MNHNS and CDR2 is SASEGT in the germline V gene. The CDR3 DNA follows: TGTGCCAGCAGAGACCAGAATCCCGGGGATTCACCCCCCCACTTT. This encodes CASRDQNPGDSPPHF.

For this clonotype: This may be a read error, as it is one base from a much larger clone. The chain joins TRBV3-1 to TRBJ2-3; D is ambiguous. Germline V lookup: CDR1 LGHDT, CDR2 YNNKEL (reference sequence). CDR3 length: 13 residues. V lost 8 bases to trimming and J lost 5 bases, with 14 bases between them. The CDR3 bases are TGTGCCAGCGCAGACTCCCCCCGAGATACGCAGTATTTT. It encodes CASADSPRDTQYF.

Concerning this clonotype: This could be a read error, since a much larger clone is one nucleotide away. The chain joins TRBV7-2 to TRBJ2-7, with D tentatively TRBD2 (6 bases). CDR1 and CDR2 from the germline V gene are SGHTA and FQGNSA. This CDR3 comprises 12 residues. Here the CDR3 reads CASSLVGGERYF. In DNA form, the CDR3 reads TGTGCCAGCAGCTTAGTCGGGGGTGAGCGGTACTTC.

Notes on this clonotype: Being one base from a much bigger clone, this may be a read error. The J gene is TRBJ1-2, the V gene TRBV7-2; no clear D. CDR3 length: 12 amino acids. Germline loops: CDR1 SGHTA, CDR2 FQGNSA. The V end was cut by 5 bases, the J end by 4 bases, with 8 bases between. As DNA, the CDR3 is TGTGCCAGCAGCGGTGATCCCTATGGCTACACCTTC. It is translated as CASSGDPYGYTF.

The rearrangement uses TRBV12-2 and TRBJ2-3. TRBV12-2 is recorded as a pseudogene. The CDR3 has 14 amino acids. This CDR3 is CAIKRQKSTDTQYF. CDR3 nucleotide sequence: TGTGCAATAAAGAGGCAGAAAAGCACAGATACGCAGTATTTT.

The chain carries TRBV14 and TRBJ2-1; D assignment may be TRBD1 or TRBD2 (5 bases each). Trimming cost V 3 bases and J 12 bases, with 9 bases left between them. CDR1 and CDR2 from the germline V gene are SGHDN and FVKESK. The CDR3 runs to 11 residues. The CDR3 bases are TGTGCCAGCAGCCATGGGGGTCTGCAGTTCTTC. This encodes CASSHGGLQFF.

The table lists this clonotype with many counts. CDR3 protein: CASSLVVGRSYNEQFF. The CDR3, as DNA: TGCGCCAGCAGCTTGGTTGTGGGAAGATCCTACAATGAGCAGTTCTTC. The V gene is TRBV5-1, the J gene TRBJ2-1; no definite D call. Germline CDR1 SGHRS, CDR2 YFSETQ. The CDR3 is 16 residues long. V lost 0 bases to trimming and J lost 1 base, with 11 bases between them.

This clonotype was seen more than once but under ten times. This chain uses TRBV6-5 with TRBJ2-3; weak D call: TRBD2 (5 bases). Looked up from germline, CDR1 is MNHEY and CDR2 is SVGAGI. V lost 8 bases and J 0 bases, leaving 15 bases between the germline ends. The length of the CDR3 is 15 residues. CDR3 sequence reads: CASASGQRSTDTQYF. For the CDR3, the DNA is TGTGCCAGCGCCTCAGGCCAGCGGAGCACAGATACGCAGTATTTT.

There are many counts of this clonotype. J is TRBJ2-7 and V is TRBV7-3; D is ambiguous. CDR1 and CDR2 from the germline V gene are SGHTA and FQGTGA. This CDR3 is built from 13 residues. Trimming shortened V by 1 base and J by 7 bases, and 11 bases separated the two germline ends. The CDR3 loop is CASSLITGEEQYF. CDR3 bases: TGTGCCAGCAGCTTAATTACGGGTGAGGAGCAGTACTTC.

Concerning this clonotype: A read error is possible here, since a much larger clone lies one base away. This chain joins TRBV19 and TRBJ1-5; tentative D call: TRBD1 (6 bases). The V end lost 5 bases, the J end lost 6 bases, and 14 bases lay between the germline ends. The CDR3 runs 14 residues. CDR1 and CDR2 from the germline V gene are LNHDA and SQIVND (reference sequence). DNA of the CDR3: TGTGCCAGTAGTCCCCCGGACAGTAGTCAGCCCCAGCATTTT. It yields the protein CASSPPDSSQPQHF.

This clonotype came up many times. The V call is TRBV10-3, the J call TRBJ2-3; tentative D call: TRBD2 (6 bases). The V end was cut by 3 bases, the J end by 5 bases, with 9 bases between. Germline CDR1 reads ENHRY; CDR2 reads SYGVKD. This CDR3 spans 13 amino acids. CDR3 in DNA: TGTGCCATCAGTGACTCGGGGGAAGATACGCAGTATTTT. Translating it yields CAISDSGEDTQYF.

The chain has TRBV5-1 and TRBJ2-7; 7 positions match TRBD2. V was pared by 0 bases and J by 2 bases, with 5 bases of the junction left unmatched. The CDR3 spans 15 residues. CDR1 SGHRS and CDR2 YFSETQ come from the germline V gene. This CDR3 reads CASSLGLAETYEQYF. CDR3 nucleotides: TGCGCCAGCAGCTTGGGGCTAGCGGAGACCTACGAGCAGTACTTC.

This clonotype was picked up many times. The chain is built from TRBV6-5 and TRBJ2-3, with 9 bases fitting TRBD1. From germline, CDR1 is MNHEY and CDR2 SVGAGI. V gave up 7 bases and J gave up 3 bases; unmatched junction bases: 14. The length of the CDR3 is 17 residues. The chain's CDR3 is CASMPHDRGGGTDTQYF. CDR3 coding DNA: TGTGCCAGCATGCCCCACGACAGGGGGGGAGGGACAGATACGCAGTATTTT.

This clonotype was observed many times. The V call is TRBV7-9, the J call TRBJ2-1; TRBD2 matches 11 bases. The CDR3 length is 15 residues. CDR1 and CDR2 (germline): SEHNR, FQNEAQ (reference sequence). V lost 5 bases, J lost 6 bases, and 6 bases stayed unmatched. The DNA of the CDR3 is TGTGCCAGCAGCCCGACTAGCGGGGACATCAATGAGCAGTTCTTC. Its protein is CASSPTSGDINEQFF.

The V call is TRBV27, the J call TRBJ1-3; TRBD1 aligns across 9 bases. With V trimmed by 6 bases and J by 1 base, 4 bases remained unmatched. From germline, CDR1 is MNHEY and CDR2 SMNVEV (reference sequence). The CDR3 has 15 amino acids. In DNA form, the CDR3 reads TGTGCCAGCAGCCGGGACAGGGCTTCTGGAAACACCATATATTTT. Protein sequence: CASSRDRASGNTIYF.

This clonotype was counted ten times or more. The J gene is TRBJ1-6, the V gene TRBV6-1; D is undetermined. Germline V gives CDR1 MNHNS, CDR2 SASEGT. The CDR3 length is 15 residues. Trimming cost V 4 bases and J 6 bases, with 13 bases left between them. This CDR3 is CASSATRVLNSPLHF. For the CDR3, the DNA is TGTGCCAGCAGTGCAACCCGGGTCCTTAATTCACCCCTCCACTTT.

The sample holds many counts of this clonotype. The J gene is TRBJ2-3, the V gene TRBV5-1, with D tentatively TRBD2 (6 bases). The CDR3 sequence is 14 residues long. The germline CDR1 and CDR2 sequences are SGHRS and YFSETQ. V dropped 5 bases and J dropped 4 bases, with 14 bases sitting between them. The CDR3 region has the DNA TGCGCCAGCAGTTTTCGACTAGGTTCAGATACGCAGTATTTT. Translation: CASSFRLGSDTQYF.

The chain is built from TRBV28 and TRBJ1-3, with unresolved D. CDR3 length equals 16 residues. Germline V gene data show CDR1 as MDHEN and CDR2 as SYDVKM. The V end lost 6 bases, the J end lost 0 bases, and 15 bases lay between the germline ends. CDR3 in DNA: TGTGCCAGCAGCCCCCCGGGTCCCCTCTCTGGAAACACCATATATTTT. Amino acid sequence: CASSPPGPLSGNTIYF.

This clonotype has only one observation. This sequence may be a read error, since a much larger clone differs from it by one base. The V call is TRBV4-2, the J call TRBJ1-4, with D unresolved. The V gene's germline CDR1 is LGHNA and CDR2 YNFKEQ. V was clipped by 0 bases and J by 4 bases, with 12 bases between them. This CDR3 region has 16 residues. The CDR3 sequence is CASSQELRHINEKLFF. The CDR3 region has the DNA TGTGCCAGCAGCCAAGAACTCAGACACATTAATGAAAAACTGTTTTTT.

This clonotype was found many times. The genes are TRBV19 and TRBJ1-4; maybe TRBD1 (6 bases). V lost 7 bases, J lost 4 bases, and 10 bases lay in between. The germline V gene has CDR1 LNHDA and CDR2 SQIVND (reference sequence). There are 13 residues in the CDR3. For the CDR3, the DNA is TGTGCCAGTAATACAGGGCTTAATGAAAAACTGTTTTTT. Translating it yields CASNTGLNEKLFF.

In this sample, this clonotype turned up many times. The J gene is TRBJ1-2, the V gene TRBV6-6, with 10 bases aligning to TRBD1. With V trimmed by 6 bases and J by 5 bases, 6 bases remained unmatched. Germline V gene sequence: CDR1 MNHNY, CDR2 SVGAGI (reference sequence). There are 14 residues in the CDR3. The CDR3 loop reads CASSYRDRGYGYTF. The DNA of the CDR3 is TGTGCCAGCAGCTACCGGGACAGGGGATATGGCTACACCTTC.

This clonotype was seen at least ten times. The chain is built from TRBV6-5 and TRBJ1-2; TRBD1 agrees at 9 bases. V shed 10 bases, J shed 0 bases, and the junction held 12 bases outside the gene matches. This CDR3 is 16 amino acids long. CDR1 and CDR2 from the germline V gene are MNHEY and SVGAGI. CDR3 sequence reads: CATSARTGASNYGYTF. CDR3 DNA: TGTGCCACCTCTGCCCGGACAGGGGCCTCTAACTATGGCTACACCTTC.

This clonotype was observed at least ten times. The genes are TRBV16 and TRBJ1-2; D gene uncertain. Germline V CDR1 and CDR2: KGHSY, FQNENV. CDR3 length: 12 amino acids. V lost 4 bases and J lost 8, with 11 bases in between. CDR3 residues: CASSPGVLGYTF. The CDR3 DNA follows: TGTGCCAGCAGCCCGGGCGTTTTGGGCTACACCTTC.

V gene TRBV11-2 combines with J gene TRBJ1-6, with 7 bases that match TRBD1. V gave up 7 bases and J gave up 4 bases; unmatched junction bases: 4. The CDR3 loop spans 14 amino acids. The germline gives CDR1 SGHAT, CDR2 FQNNGV. CDR3 protein: CASTPGQYNSPLHF. Written as DNA, the CDR3 is TGTGCCAGCACCCCGGGACAGTATAATTCACCCCTCCACTTT.

This clonotype was seen at least ten times. The chain has TRBV7-3 and TRBJ2-6; 8 bases line up with TRBD2. Germline CDR1 SGHTA, CDR2 FQGTGA. V shed 5 bases, J shed 0 bases, and the junction held 12 bases outside the gene matches. This CDR3 has 19 amino acids. The CDR3 loop reads CASSPRGSGIGSGANVLTF. Written as DNA, the CDR3 is TGTGCCAGCAGCCCCAGGGGTAGCGGGATCGGCTCTGGGGCCAACGTCCTGACTTTC. Looking up the rest from reference TRBV7-3 and TRBJ2-6 gives the full variable domain: GAGVSQTPSNKVTEKGKYVELRCDPISGHTALYWYRQSLGQGPEFLIYFQGTGAADDSGLPNDRFFAVRPEGSVSTLKIQRTERGDSAVYLCASSPRGSGIGSGANVLTFGAGSRLTVL.

This clonotype has a count of ten or more. This sequence joins TRBV6-6 and TRBJ1-2; tentatively, D is TRBD1 (6 bases). Trimming cost V 4 bases and J 0 bases, with 12 bases left between them. The CDR3 covers 15 residues. Germline-derived CDR1 and CDR2 are MNHNY and SVGAGI (reference sequence). CDR3: CASSSRQDSNYGYTF. CDR3 nucleotides: TGTGCCAGCAGTTCCCGACAGGACTCTAACTATGGCTACACCTTC.